This TCR beta chain was sequenced for a study of T cells in Graves' hyperthyroidism and ophthalmopathy. In the ophthalmopathy cohort, Clinical Activity Score was at least 3, NOSPECS grade at least 4, and duration under 3 months. Exclusion of patients followed from uncontrolled infection, other autoimmune disease, pregnancy or lactation. Authors of the study amplified TCR beta CDR3 regions from RNA transcripts. Primed by the HTBI set, a first-round RT-PCR was run on the TCR CDR3. Each CDR3 protein is one row after TCRdb ran MiXCR on the multiplex PCR reads. The table lists hundreds of thousands of distinct CDR3 sequences, roughly 20% of them singletons. With regard to this clonotype: The antigen is unknown.

Whole-study findings and limits: The majority of expanded thyroid clonotypes above 0.001 also appeared in blood.

CDR3 length equals 15 residues. Germline lookup yields CDR1 MNHNS and CDR2 SASEGT. The ends lost 0 bases at V and 1 base at J; junction bases unmatched: 2. The sequence came from a man aged 25 to 45 with Graves' ophthalmopathy. Input material: blood. The chain recombines TRBV6-1 with TRBJ2-5; 7 positions agree with TRBD1. The CDR3 DNA sequence: TGTGCCAGCAGTGAAGCAACAGGGGCCCAAGAGACCCAGTACTTC. Protein product: CASSEATGAQETQYF.